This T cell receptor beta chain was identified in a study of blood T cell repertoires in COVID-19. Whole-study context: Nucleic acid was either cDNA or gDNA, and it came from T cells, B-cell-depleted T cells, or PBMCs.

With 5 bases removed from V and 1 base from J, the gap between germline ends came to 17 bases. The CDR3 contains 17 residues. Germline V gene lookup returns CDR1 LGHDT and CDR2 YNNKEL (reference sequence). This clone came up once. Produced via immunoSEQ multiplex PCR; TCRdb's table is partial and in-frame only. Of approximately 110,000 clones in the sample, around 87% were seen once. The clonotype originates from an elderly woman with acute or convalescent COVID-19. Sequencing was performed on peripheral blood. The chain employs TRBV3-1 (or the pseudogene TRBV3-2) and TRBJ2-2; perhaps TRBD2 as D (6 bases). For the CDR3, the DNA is TGTGCCAGCAGCACTACCCCACCGGGACTGAACACCGGGGAGCTGTTTTTT. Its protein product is CASSTTPPGLNTGELFF.